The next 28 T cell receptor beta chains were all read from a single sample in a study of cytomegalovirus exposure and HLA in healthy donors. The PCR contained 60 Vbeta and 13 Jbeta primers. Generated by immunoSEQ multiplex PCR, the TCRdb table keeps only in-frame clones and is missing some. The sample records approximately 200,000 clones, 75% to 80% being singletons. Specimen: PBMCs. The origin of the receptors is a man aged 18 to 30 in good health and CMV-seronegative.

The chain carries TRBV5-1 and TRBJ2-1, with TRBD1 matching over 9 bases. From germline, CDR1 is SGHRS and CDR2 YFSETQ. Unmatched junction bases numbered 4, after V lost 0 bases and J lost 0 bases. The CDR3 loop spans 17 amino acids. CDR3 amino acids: CASSLGTGVSSYNEQFF. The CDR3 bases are TGCGCCAGCAGCTTGGGGACAGGGGTAAGCTCCTACAATGAGCAGTTCTTC.

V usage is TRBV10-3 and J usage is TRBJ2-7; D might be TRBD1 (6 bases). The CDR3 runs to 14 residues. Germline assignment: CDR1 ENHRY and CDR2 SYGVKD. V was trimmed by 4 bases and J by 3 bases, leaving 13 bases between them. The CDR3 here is CAISGRDTNYEQYF. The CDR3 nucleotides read TGTGCCATCAGTGGCCGGGACACCAACTACGAGCAGTACTTC.

This CDR3 reads CASSEQGPGTYNEQFF. The CDR3 DNA reads as TGTGCCAGCAGTGAACAGGGGCCAGGGACCTACAATGAGCAGTTCTTC. The rearrangement links TRBV25-1 to TRBJ2-1; tentative D call: TRBD1 (6 bases). Trimming left V 2 bases short and J 2 bases short, with 13 bases between. This CDR3 spans 16 amino acids. The germline V gene has CDR1 MGHDK and CDR2 SYGVNS.

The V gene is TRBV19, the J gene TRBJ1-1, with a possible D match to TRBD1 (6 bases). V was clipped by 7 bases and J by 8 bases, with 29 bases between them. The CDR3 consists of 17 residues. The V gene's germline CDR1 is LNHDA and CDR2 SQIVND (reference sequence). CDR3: CASTIGGARTASLEAFF. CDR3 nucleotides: TGTGCCAGTACCATCGGGGGGGCAAGAACAGCCTCCCTAGAAGCTTTCTTT.

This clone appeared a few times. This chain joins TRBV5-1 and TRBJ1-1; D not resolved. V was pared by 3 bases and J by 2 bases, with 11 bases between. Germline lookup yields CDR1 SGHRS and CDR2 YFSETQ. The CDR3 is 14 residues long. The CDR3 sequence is CASSSYSVNTEAFF. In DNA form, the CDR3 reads TGCGCCAGCAGCTCCTACAGTGTAAACACTGAAGCTTTCTTT.

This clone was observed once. The CDR3 DNA reads as TGTGCCAGCAGTTTAATCGTGGGGCGACCGGGACAGAGCTCCTACGAGCAGTACTTC. Its protein is CASSLIVGRPGQSSYEQYF. The chain couples TRBV28 to TRBJ2-7; 7 bases are a match to TRBD1. This CDR3 has 19 residues. Per germline, CDR1 MDHEN and CDR2 SYDVKM. Trimming took 2 bases from V and 0 from J; bases not matched to a gene: 16.

DNA for the CDR3: TGTGCCAGCAGTCAAACTCGGGCTAACTATGGCTACACCTTC. It yields the protein CASSQTRANYGYTF. The rearrangement uses TRBV6-6 and TRBJ1-2; D unclear. Trimming pared 5 bases from V and 0 bases from J, leaving 10 bases between. The CDR3 sequence is 14 residues long. Germline values: CDR1 MNHNY, CDR2 SVGAGI (reference sequence).

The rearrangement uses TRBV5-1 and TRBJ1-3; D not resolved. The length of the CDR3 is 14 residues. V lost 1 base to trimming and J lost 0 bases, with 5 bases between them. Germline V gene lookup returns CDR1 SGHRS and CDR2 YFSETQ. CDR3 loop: CASSLTDSGNTIYF. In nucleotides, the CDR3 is TGCGCCAGCAGCTTGACAGACTCTGGAAACACCATATATTTT.

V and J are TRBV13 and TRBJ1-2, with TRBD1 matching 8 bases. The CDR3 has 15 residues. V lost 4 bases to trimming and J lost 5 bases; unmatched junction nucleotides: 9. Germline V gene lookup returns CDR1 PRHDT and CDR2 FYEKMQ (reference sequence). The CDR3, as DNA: TGTGCCAGCAGCTCTCAGGGGGCCCTTACTTATGGCTACACCTTC. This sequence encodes CASSSQGALTYGYTF. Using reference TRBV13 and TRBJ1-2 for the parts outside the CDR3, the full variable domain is AAGVIQSPRHLIKEKRETATLKCYPIPRHDTVYWYQQGPGQDPQFLISFYEKMQSDKGSIPDRFSAQQFSDYHSELNMSSLELGDSALYFCASSSQGALTYGYTFGSGTRLTVV.

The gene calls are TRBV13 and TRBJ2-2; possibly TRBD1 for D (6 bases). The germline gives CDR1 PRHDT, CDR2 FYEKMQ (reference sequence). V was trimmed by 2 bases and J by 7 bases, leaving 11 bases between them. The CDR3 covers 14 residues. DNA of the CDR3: TGTGCCAGCAGCTTACGAGCAGGGGACGGGGAGCTGTTTTTT. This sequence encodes CASSLRAGDGELFF.

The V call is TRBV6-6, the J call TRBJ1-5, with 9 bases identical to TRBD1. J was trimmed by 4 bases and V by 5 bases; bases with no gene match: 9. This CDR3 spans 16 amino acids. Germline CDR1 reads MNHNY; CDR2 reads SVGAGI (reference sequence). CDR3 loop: CASSAGQGTRNQPQHF. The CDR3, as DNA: TGTGCCAGCAGTGCCGGACAGGGGACTAGAAATCAGCCCCAGCATTTT.

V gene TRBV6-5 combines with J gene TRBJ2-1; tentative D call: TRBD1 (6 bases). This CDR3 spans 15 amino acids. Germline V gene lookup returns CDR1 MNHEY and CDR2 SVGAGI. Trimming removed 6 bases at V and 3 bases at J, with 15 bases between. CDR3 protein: CASRRPGQHYNEQFF. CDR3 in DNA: TGTGCCAGCAGAAGGCCGGGACAACACTACAATGAGCAGTTCTTC.

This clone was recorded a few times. The CDR3 DNA follows: TGCGCCAGCAGCCAGGACAGCCGACCTAGGGCCGGGGCCAACGTCCTGACTTTC. As protein: CASSQDSRPRAGANVLTF. The rearrangement uses TRBV5-1 and TRBJ2-6, with a possible D match to TRBD1 (6 bases). V was trimmed by 4 bases and J by 4 bases, leaving 21 bases between them. Germline values: CDR1 SGHRS, CDR2 YFSETQ. CDR3 length: 18 amino acids.

CDR3 residues: CASSLRGNYNEQFF. In nucleotides, the CDR3 is TGTGCCAGCAGCTTACGCGGGAACTACAATGAGCAGTTCTTC. The chain carries TRBV11-1 and TRBJ2-1; possible D gene TRBD2, 6 bases. CDR1 and CDR2 (germline): SGHAT, FQDESV (reference sequence). The V gene lost 2 bases and the J gene lost 3 bases, with 8 bases spanning the gap. The CDR3 loop spans 14 amino acids.

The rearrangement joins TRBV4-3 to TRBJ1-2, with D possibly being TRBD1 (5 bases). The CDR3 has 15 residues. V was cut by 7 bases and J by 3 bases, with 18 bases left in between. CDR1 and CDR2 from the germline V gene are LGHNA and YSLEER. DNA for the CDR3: TGCGCCAGCAACCCCCAGCGGGGCAGCCACTATGGCTACACCTTC. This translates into CASNPQRGSHYGYTF.

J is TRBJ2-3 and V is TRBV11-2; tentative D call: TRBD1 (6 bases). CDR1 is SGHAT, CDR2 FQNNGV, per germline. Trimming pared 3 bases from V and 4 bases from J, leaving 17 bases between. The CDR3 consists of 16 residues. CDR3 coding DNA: TGTGCCAGCAGCTTTCGACCCCAGGGGATGGCAGATACGCAGTATTTT. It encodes CASSFRPQGMADTQYF.

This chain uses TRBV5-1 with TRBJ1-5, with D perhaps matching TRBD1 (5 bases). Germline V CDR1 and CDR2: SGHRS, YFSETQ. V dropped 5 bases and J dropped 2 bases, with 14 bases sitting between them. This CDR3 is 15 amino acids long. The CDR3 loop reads CASSLTDDGNQPQHF. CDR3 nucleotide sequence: TGCGCCAGCAGTTTGACAGACGACGGCAATCAGCCCCAGCATTTT.

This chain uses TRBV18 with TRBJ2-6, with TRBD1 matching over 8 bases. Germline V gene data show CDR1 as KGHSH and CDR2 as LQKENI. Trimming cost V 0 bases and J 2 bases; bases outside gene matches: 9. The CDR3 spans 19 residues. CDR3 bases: TGTGCCAGCTCACCACCTAACGCAGGGGGCGCAGCTGGGGCCAACGTCCTGACTTTC. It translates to CASSPPNAGGAAGANVLTF.

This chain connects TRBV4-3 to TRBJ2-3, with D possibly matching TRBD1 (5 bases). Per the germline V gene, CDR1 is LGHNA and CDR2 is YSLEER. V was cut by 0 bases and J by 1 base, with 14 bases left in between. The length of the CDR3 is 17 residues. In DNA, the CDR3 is TGCGCCAGCAGCCAAGATGCATTTACAGGTGGCACAGATACGCAGTATTTT. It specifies CASSQDAFTGGTDTQYF.

In nucleotides, the CDR3 is TGTGCCAGCAGTGAGCGCAGGGGGAATGAGCAGTTCTTC. This codes for CASSERRGNEQFF. This rearrangement joins TRBV6-1 to TRBJ2-1; 7 bases map to TRBD1. Trimming at V came to 3 bases and at J to 7 bases, leaving 3 bases not matched to a gene. Germline CDR1 and CDR2: MNHNS and SASEGT. The CDR3 contains 13 residues.

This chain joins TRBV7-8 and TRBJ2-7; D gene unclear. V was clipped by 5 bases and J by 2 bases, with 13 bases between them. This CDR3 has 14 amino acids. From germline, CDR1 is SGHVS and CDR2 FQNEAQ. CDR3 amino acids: CASSGPAPPYEQYF. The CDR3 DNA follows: TGTGCCAGCAGCGGGCCTGCGCCGCCCTACGAGCAGTACTTC.

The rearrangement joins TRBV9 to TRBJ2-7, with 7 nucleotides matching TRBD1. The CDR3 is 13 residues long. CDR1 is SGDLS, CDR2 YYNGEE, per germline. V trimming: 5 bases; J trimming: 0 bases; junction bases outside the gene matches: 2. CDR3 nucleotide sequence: TGTGCCAGCAGTACAGGGGCCTCCTACGAGCAGTACTTC. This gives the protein CASSTGASYEQYF.

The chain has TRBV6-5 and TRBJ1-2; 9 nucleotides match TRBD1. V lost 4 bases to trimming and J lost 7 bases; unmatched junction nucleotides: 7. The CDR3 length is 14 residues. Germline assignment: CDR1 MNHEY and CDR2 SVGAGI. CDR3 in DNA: TGTGCCAGCAGTTCCGGGACAGGGCCGAGTGGCTACACCTTC. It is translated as CASSSGTGPSGYTF.

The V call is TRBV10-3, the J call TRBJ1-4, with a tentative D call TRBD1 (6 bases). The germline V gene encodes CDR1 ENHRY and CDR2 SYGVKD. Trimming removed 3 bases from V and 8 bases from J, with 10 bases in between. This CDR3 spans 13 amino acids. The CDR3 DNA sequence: TGTGCCATCAGTGATCAGGGGCAAGAAAAACTGTTTTTT. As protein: CAISDQGQEKLFF.

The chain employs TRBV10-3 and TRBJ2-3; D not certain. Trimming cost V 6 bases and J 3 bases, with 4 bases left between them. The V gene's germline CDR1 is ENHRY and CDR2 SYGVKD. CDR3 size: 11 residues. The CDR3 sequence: CAIRSTDTQYF. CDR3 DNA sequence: TGTGCCATCAGGTCGACAGATACGCAGTATTTT.

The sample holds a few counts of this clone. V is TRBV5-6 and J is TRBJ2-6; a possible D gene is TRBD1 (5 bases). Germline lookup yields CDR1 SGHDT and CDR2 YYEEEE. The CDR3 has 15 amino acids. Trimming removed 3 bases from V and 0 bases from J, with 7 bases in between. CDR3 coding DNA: TGTGCCAGCAGCTGGCAGGGCTCTGGGGCCAACGTCCTGACTTTC. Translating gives CASSWQGSGANVLTF.

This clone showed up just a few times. The CDR3 region is CASTPKTGVEAFF. In DNA, the CDR3 is TGTGCCAGCACTCCCAAAACGGGGGTTGAAGCTTTCTTT. The genes are TRBV21-1 and TRBJ1-1. TRBV21-1 is designated a pseudogene. The CDR3 extends over 13 amino acids.

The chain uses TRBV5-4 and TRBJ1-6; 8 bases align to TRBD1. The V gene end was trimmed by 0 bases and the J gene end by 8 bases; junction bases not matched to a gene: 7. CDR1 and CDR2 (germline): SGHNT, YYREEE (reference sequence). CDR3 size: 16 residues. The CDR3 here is CASSLDQGASYSPLHF. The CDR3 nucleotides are TGTGCCAGCAGCTTGGACCAGGGGGCGAGTTATTCACCCCTCCACTTT.